A single TCR beta chain is shown here with its context. Its matching antigen is unknown. Each patient went into thyroid surgery without having received any treatment. How the authors handled the data: A distant-metastasis classifier for papillary thyroid cancer was built using CDR3 differences across clinicopathological groups. TCRdb reanalyzed the PCR reads with MiXCR. The V and J calls follow TCRdb's processing rather than the paper's. The sample consists of approximately 20,000 clones, approximately 20% of them appearing once. From germline, CDR1 is SGHTA and CDR2 FQGNSA. CDR3 length: 15 amino acids. Unmatched junction bases numbered 3, after V lost 3 bases and J lost 4 bases. The record originates from a study of metastatic and nonmetastatic thyroid tumors. The overall study: Blood and tumor or nodule tissue repertoires from malignant and benign thyroid patients were compared. Study-level points and caveats: When malignant thyroid tumors were compared with benign nodules, TCR beta diversity was reportedly significantly higher in the malignant tumors. This held in both blood and tumor samples.

The TCR sequence derives from a female donor with papillary thyroid cancer or a benign thyroid nodule (not recorded which). Some clones in this sample may be carry-over from other donors' samples. Material: tumor tissue. V usage is TRBV7-2 and J usage is TRBJ2-3; TRBD2 matches at 11 bases. The CDR3 coding sequence is TGTGCCAGCAGCTTTAGCGGGAGGGCCCCAGATACGCAGTATTTT. Amino acid sequence: CASSFSGRAPDTQYF.